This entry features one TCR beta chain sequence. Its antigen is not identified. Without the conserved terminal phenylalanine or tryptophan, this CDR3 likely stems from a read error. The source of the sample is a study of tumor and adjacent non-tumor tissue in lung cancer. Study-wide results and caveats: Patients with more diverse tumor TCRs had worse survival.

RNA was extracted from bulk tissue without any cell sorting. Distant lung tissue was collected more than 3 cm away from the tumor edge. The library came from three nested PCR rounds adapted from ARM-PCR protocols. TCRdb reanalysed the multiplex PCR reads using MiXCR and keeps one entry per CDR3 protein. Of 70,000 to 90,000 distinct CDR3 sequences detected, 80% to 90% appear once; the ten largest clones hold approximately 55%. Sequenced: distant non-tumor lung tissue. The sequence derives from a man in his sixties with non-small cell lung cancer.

CDR3 residues: CASSDLGTASTDTQYL. CDR3 nucleotides: TGTGCCAGCAGTGACCTAGGGACAGCTAGCACAGATACGCAGTATCTT. V and J are TRBV28 and TRBJ2-3, with TRBD1 matching over 7 bases. This CDR3 is 16 amino acids long. V lost 5 bases to trimming and J lost 0 bases; unmatched junction nucleotides: 8. Germline lookup yields CDR1 MDHEN and CDR2 SYDVKM.